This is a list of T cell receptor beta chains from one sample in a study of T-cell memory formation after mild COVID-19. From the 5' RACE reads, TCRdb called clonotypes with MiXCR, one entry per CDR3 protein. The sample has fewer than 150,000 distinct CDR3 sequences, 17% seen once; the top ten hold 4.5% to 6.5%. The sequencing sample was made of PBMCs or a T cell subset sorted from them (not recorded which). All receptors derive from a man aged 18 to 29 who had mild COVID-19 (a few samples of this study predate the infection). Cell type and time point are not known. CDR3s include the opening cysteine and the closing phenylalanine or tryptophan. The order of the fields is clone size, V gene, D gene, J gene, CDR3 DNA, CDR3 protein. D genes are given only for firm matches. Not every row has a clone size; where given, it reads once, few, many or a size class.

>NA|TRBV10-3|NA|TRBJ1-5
TGTGCCATCAGTGAGACCTCCGGGAAATATAGCAATCAGCCCCAGCATTTT
CAISETSGKYSNQPQHF
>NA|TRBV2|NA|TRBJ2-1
TGTGCCAGCAGGTACACTATTGAATCCTACAATGAGCAGTTCTTC
CASRYTIESYNEQFF
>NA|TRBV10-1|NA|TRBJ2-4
TGCGCCAGCAGTGAGGCAGGGGTCGCCATTCAGTACTTC
CASSEAGVAIQYF
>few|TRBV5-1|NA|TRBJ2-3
TGCGCCAGCAGCTTAATAGACAGCCCATGGGATACGCAGTATTTT
CASSLIDSPWDTQYF
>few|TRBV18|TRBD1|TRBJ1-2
TGTGCCAGCTCGCTGGGACAGGCTAGCTATGGCTACACCTTC
CASSLGQASYGYTF
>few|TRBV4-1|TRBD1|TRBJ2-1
TGCGCCAGCAGCCAAGCATATTACGGACAGGGTCTCGGGGAGCAGTTCTTC
CASSQAYYGQGLGEQFF
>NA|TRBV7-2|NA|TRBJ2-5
TGTGCCAGCAGAGGTAGCCGTCCTACCCAAGAGACCCAGTACTTC
CASRGSRPTQETQYF
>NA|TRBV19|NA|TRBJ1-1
TGTGCCAGTAGTATCAATCAGGGACCTGAAGCTTTCTTT
CASSINQGPEAFF
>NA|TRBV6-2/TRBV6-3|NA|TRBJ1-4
TGTGCCAGCAGTTCGCAGGGAAAAAAACTGTTTTTT
CASSSQGKKLFF
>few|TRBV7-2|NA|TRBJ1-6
TGTGCCAGCAGCCGCCACAGGGAACCCCTCCACTTT
CASSRHREPLHF
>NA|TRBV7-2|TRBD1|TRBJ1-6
TGTGCCAGCAGCTACGGACAGGTCAAAACCTATAATTCACCCCTCCACTTT
CASSYGQVKTYNSPLHF
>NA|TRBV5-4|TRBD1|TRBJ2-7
TGTGCCAGCAGCAGCACCGGGACAGGGGGCGCCTACGAGCAGTACTTC
CASSSTGTGGAYEQYF
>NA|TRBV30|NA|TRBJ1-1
TGTGCCTGGGGGGACCGAGCGAACACTGAAGCTTTCTTT
CAWGDRANTEAFF
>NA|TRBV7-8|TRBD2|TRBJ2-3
TGTGCCAGCAGCTTAGGGCCTAGCGGCGGCACAGATACGCAGTATTTT
CASSLGPSGGTDTQYF
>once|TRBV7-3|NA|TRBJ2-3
TGTGCCAGCAGCTCATCAGGGGGGAATACGCAGTATTTT
CASSSSGGNTQYF
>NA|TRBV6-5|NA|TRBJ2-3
TGTGCCAGCAGTTCTCCCGCCGGGGGGCGTCCAGATACGCAGTATTTT
CASSSPAGGRPDTQYF
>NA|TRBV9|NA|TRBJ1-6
TGTGCCAGCAGCGTAGAAGGGGGACCCCTCCACTTT
CASSVEGGPLHF
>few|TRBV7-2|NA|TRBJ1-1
TGTGCCAGCAGCTCAGGAGTCAGAACTGAAGCTTTCTTT
CASSSGVRTEAFF
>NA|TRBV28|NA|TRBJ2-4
TGTGCCAGCAGTTGGGGACACTCGGGAATAAACATTCAGTACTTC
CASSWGHSGINIQYF
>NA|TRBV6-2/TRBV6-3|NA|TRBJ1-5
TGTGCCAGCAATCACGGGGGAAGCAATCAGCCCCAGCATTTT
CASNHGGSNQPQHF
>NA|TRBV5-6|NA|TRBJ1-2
TGTGCCAGCAGCTTGGACTCCCCCTATGGCTACACCTTC
CASSLDSPYGYTF
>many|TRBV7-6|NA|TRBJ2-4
TGTGCCAGCAGCTTAAGATCCGCAGCAGCCAAAAACATTCTGTACTTC
CASSLRSAAAKNILYF
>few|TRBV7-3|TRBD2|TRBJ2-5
TGTGCCAGCAGCTTGACTAGCGGGGGGGCGTGGGAGACCCAGTACTTC
CASSLTSGGAWETQYF
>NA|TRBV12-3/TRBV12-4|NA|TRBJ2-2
TGTGCCAGCAGCCCGTCAACGGGAACCAACACCGGGGAGCTGTTTTTT
CASSPSTGTNTGELFF
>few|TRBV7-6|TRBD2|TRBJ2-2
TGTGCCAGCAGCTTAATAACTAGCGGGGGGGCCTGGACCGGGGAGCTGTTTTTT
CASSLITSGGAWTGELFF
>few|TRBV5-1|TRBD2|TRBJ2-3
TGCGCCAGCAGCTGGAAGGGACTAGCGGGGATCACAGATACGCAGTATTTT
CASSWKGLAGITDTQYF
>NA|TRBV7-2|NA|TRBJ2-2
TGTGCCAGCAGCTTCGTACCGAGCCCATTGAACACCGGGGAGCTGTTTTTT
CASSFVPSPLNTGELFF
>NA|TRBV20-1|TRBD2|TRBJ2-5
TGCAGTGCTAGGGAGCGGGGCCAAGAGACCCAGTACTTC
CSARERGQETQYF
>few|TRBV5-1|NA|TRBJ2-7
TGCGCCAGCAGCCCTTTTAGCAGTCGGGGATACGAGCAGTACTTC
CASSPFSSRGYEQYF
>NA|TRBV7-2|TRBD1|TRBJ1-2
TGTGCCAGCACCGTGACAGGGGTGCGAACCGGCTACACCTTC
CASTVTGVRTGYTF
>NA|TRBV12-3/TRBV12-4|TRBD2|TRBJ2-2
TGTGCCAGCAGTTTAGGTAGCGGGGGGACCGGGGAGCTGTATTTT
CASSLGSGGTGELYF
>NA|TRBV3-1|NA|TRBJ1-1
TGTGCCAGCAGCCATCTGACTGAGGGCACTGAAGCTTTCTTT
CASSHLTEGTEAFF
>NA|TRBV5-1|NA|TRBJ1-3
TGCGCCAGCAGCTCCGTCTACTCTGGAAACACCATATATTTT
CASSSVYSGNTIYF
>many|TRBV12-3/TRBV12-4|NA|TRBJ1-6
TGTGCCAGCAGCCTTCGGGACCCTAGGGACTCACCCCTCCACTTT
CASSLRDPRDSPLHF
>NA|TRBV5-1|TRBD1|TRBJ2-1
TGCGCCAGCGGAGCCGGGACAGGGGCCAATGAGCAGTTCTTC
CASGAGTGANEQFF
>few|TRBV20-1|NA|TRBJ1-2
TGCAGTGCTCCCGCAGGGGAAGGCGACTATGGCTACACCTTC
CSAPAGEGDYGYTF
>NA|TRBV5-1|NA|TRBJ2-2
TGCGCCAGCAGCTTGGCCAGGGCCCCTTTCACCGGGGAGCTGTTTTTT
CASSLARAPFTGELFF
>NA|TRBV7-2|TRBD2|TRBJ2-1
TGTGCCAGCAGACCACTAGCGGGGGGCCCCTACAATGAGCAGTTCTTC
CASRPLAGGPYNEQFF
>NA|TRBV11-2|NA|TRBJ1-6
TGTGCCAGCAGCCCCCCCTATAATTCACCCCTCCACTTT
CASSPPYNSPLHF
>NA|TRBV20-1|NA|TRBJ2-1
TGCAGTGCCACCTTTTTCTCGGGACTTCACAATGAGCAGTTCTTC
CSATFFSGLHNEQFF
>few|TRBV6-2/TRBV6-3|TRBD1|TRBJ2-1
TGTGCCAGCAGTACCCGGGACAGGGATACCAATGAGCAGTTCTTC
CASSTRDRDTNEQFF
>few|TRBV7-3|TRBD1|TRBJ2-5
TGTGCCAGCAGCGGAGCAGGGGGCGTAGAGACCCAGTACTTC
CASSGAGGVETQYF
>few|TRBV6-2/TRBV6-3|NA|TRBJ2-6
TGTGCCAGCACCCACGGGGGTTCTGGGGCCAACGTCCTGACTTTC
CASTHGGSGANVLTF
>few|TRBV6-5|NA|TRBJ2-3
TGTGCCAGCAGTTACTCCGCGACAGGTGACACAGATACGCAGTATTTT
CASSYSATGDTDTQYF
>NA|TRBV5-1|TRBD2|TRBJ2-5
TGCGCCAGCAGCCGGAGCGGGGCAGAGACCCAGTACTTC
CASSRSGAETQYF
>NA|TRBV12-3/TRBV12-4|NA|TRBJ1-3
TGTGCCAGCAGTTTACAAAACTCTGGAAACACCATATATTTT
CASSLQNSGNTIYF
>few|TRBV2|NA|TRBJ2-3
TGTGCCAATCCGAGGGGCGGTAGCACAGATACGCAGTATTTT
CANPRGGSTDTQYF
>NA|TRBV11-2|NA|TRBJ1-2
TGTGCCAGCAGCTTAGGGGGGTTCAATGGCTACACCTTC
CASSLGGFNGYTF
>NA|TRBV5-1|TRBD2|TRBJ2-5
TGCGCCAGCAGCTTGGAACTAGCGGGGTCCCAAGAGACCCAGTACTTC
CASSLELAGSQETQYF
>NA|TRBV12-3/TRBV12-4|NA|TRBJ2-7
TGTGCCAGCAGCAGGGACCCCAGGGGAGAGCAGTACTTC
CASSRDPRGEQYF
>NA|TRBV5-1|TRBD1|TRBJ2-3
TGCGCCAGCAGCTTGGGACAGGGGGTCACAGATACGCAGTATTTT
CASSLGQGVTDTQYF
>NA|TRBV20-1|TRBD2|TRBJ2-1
TGCAGTGCTCCGGGACTAGCGGGGGGGACGGGGCAGTTCTTC
CSAPGLAGGTGQFF